This note documents a single T cell receptor (beta chain) sequence. RNA, at about 0.45 to 1 ug, was reverse transcribed with random hexamers. The amplification used immunoSEQ multiplex PCR on TCR beta CDR3; it spanned 54 Vbeta and 13 Jbeta. MiXCR, run by TCRdb on the immunoSEQ multiplex PCR reads, gives a single entry per CDR3 protein. The table records some 120,000 distinct CDR3 sequences, around 94% of them present only once. From blood CD8+ and CD4+ T cells, TCR beta sequences were generated. The trim removed 9 bases at V and 1 base at J, leaving 5 bases unmatched. The germline CDR1 and CDR2 sequences are SNHLY and FYNNEI. The CDR3 consists of 14 residues. This record comes from a study of CD8 T cells in Susac syndrome.

This rearrangement joins TRBV2 to TRBJ2-2; 7 positions agree with TRBD2. Sequencing was carried out using CD4+ T cells from PBMCs. This clonotype was sampled from a human donor in good health. CDR3 bases: TGTGCCAGAAGGAGCGGGATGAACACCGGGGAGCTGTTTTTT. Translation: CARRSGMNTGELFF.